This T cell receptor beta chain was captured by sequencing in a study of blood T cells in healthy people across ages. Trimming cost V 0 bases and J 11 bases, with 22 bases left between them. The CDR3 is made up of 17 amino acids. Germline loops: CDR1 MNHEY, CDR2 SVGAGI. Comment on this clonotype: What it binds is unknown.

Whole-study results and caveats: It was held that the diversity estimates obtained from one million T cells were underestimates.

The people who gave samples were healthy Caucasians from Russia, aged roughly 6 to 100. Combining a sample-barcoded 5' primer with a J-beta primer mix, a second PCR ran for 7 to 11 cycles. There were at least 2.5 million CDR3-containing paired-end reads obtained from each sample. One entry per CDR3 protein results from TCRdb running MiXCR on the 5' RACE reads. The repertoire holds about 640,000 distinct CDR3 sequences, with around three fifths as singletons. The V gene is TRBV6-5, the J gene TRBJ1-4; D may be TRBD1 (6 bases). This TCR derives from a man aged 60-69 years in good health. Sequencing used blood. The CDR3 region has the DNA TGTGCCAGCAGTTACTCCCCCCGGACAGATCTAATGAGGAAACTGTTTTTT. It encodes CASSYSPRTDLMRKLFF.